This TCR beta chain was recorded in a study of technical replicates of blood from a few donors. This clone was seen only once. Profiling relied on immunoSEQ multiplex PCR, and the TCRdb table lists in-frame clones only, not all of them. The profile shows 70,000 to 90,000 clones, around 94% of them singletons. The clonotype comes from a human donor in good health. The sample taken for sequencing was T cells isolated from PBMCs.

This CDR3 reads CASSQGADREYGYTF. For the CDR3, the DNA is TGCGCCAGCAGCCAAGGAGCGGACAGGGAATATGGCTACACCTTC. The chain uses TRBV4-1 and TRBJ1-2; 8 nucleotides match TRBD1. The germline gives CDR1 MGHRA, CDR2 YSYEKL. V shed 1 base and J 5 bases; nucleotides not matched to a gene: 6. The CDR3 has 15 amino acids.